This T cell receptor beta chain emerged from a study of T-cell reconstitution after alpha-beta-depleted transplantation in children. Notes on the study in general: In patients about two months after transplant, alpha-beta T cells reportedly arose from several hundred expanded graft clones. The authors attributed T-cell counts and diversity one year after transplant mostly to newly produced T cells.

The ends lost 3 bases at V and 1 base at J; junction bases unmatched: 0. The CDR3 covers 13 residues. Germline-derived CDR1 and CDR2 are MGHDK and SYGVNS. As regards this clonotype: The antigen remains undetermined.

Unique molecular identifiers were incorporated into the prepared TCRbeta library. MiXCR, applied by TCRdb to the PCR reads, yields one record per CDR3 protein. Of approximately 130,000 distinct CDR3 sequences detected, around 9.8% appear once; the ten largest clones hold around 24%. The sequences come from PBMCs, mostly from graft donor cells, collected 180 days after TCRalphabeta/CD19-depleted stem cell transplant. This receptor was obtained from a girl less than two years old who had a stem cell transplant for combined immunodeficiency, so the T cells may come from the graft donor. This rearrangement joins TRBV25-1 to TRBJ2-7; 7 positions match TRBD1. The CDR3 loop reads CASSDRGSYEQYF. CDR3 DNA sequence: TGTGCCAGCAGTGACAGGGGGTCCTACGAGCAGTACTTC.